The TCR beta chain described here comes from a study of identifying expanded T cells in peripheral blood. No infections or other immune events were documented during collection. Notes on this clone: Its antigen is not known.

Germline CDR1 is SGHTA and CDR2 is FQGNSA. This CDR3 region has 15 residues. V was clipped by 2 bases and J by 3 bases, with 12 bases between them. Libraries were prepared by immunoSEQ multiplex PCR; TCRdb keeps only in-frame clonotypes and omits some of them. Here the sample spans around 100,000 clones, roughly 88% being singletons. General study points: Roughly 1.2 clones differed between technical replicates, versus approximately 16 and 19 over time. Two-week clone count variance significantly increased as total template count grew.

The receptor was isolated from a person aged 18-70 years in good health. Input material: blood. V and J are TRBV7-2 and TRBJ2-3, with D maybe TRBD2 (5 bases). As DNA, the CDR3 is TGTGCCAGCAGCTTACTTGAGCGGACTACAGATACGCAGTATTTT. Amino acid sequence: CASSLLERTTDTQYF.